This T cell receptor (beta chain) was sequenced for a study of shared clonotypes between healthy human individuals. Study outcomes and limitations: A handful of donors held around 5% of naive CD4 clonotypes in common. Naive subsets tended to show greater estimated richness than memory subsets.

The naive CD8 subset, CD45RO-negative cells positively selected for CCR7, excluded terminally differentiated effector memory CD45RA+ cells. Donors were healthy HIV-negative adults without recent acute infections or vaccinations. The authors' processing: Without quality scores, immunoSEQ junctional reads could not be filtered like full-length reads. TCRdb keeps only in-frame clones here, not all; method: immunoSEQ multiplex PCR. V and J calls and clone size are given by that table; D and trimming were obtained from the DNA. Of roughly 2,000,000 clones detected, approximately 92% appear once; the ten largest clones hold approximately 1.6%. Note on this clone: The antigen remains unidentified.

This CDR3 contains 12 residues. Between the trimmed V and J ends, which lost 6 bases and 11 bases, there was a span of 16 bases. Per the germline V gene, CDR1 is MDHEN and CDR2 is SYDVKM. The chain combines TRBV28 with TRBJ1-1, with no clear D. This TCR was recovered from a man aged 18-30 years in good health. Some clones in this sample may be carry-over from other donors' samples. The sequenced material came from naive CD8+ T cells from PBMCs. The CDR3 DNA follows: TGTGCCAGCAGGTACCCCCGAGCTATGGCTTTCTTT. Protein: CASRYPRAMAFF.